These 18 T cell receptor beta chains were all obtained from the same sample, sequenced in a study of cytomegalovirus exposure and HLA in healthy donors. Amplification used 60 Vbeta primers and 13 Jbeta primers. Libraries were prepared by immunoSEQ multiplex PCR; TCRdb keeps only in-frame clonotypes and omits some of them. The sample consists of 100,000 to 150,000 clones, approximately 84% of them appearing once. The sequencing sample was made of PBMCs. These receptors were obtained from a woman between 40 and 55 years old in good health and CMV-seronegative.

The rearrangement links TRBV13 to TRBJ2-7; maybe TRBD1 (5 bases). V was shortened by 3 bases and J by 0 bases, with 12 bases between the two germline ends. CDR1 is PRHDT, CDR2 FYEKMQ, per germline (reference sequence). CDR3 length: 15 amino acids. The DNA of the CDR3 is TGTGCCAGCAGCTTTCGGACACTTGGCTCCTACGAGCAGTACTTC. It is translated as CASSFRTLGSYEQYF.

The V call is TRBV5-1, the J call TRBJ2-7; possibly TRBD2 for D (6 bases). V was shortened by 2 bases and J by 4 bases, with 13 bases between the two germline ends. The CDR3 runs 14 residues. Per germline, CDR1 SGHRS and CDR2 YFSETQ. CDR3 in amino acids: CASSLVGSRYEQYF. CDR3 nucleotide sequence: TGCGCCAGCAGCTTAGTCGGGAGTCGGTACGAGCAGTACTTC.

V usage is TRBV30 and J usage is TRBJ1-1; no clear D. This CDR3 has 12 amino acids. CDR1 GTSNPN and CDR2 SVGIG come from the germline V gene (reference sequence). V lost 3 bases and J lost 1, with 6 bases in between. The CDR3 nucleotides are TGTGCCTGGAGCCCCCAGAACACTGAAGCTTTCTTT. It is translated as CAWSPQNTEAFF.

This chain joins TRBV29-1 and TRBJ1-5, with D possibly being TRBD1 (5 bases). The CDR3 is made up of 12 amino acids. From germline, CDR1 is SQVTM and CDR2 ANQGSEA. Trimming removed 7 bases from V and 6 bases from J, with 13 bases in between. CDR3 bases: TGCAGCGCCGGGGACTTCGGTCAGCCCCAGCATTTT. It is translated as CSAGDFGQPQHF.

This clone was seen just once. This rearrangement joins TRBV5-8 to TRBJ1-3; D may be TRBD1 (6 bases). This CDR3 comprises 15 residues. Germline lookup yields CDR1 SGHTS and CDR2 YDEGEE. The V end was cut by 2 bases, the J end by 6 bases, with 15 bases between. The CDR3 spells CASSLWGGRENTIYF. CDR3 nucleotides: TGTGCCAGCAGCTTATGGGGGGGGCGCGAAAACACCATATATTTT.

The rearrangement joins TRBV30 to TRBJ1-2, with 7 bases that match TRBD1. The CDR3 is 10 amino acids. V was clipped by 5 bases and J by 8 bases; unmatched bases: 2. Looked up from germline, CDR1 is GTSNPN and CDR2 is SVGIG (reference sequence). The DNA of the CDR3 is TGTGCCTGGGGACAGGAAGGCTACACCTTC. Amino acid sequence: CAWGQEGYTF.

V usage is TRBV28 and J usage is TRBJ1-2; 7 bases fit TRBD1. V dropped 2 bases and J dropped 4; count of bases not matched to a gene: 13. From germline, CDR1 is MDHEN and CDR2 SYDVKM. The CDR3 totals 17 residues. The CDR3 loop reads CASSLPHQAQGVYGYTF. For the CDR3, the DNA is TGTGCCAGCAGTTTACCCCACCAGGCCCAGGGGGTCTATGGCTACACCTTC.

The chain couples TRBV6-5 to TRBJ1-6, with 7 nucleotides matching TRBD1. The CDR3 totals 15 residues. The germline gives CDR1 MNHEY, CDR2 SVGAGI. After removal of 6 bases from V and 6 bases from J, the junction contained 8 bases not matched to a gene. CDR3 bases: TGTGCCAGCAGGCTCCCCGGGACAGCTAATTCACCCCTCCACTTT. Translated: CASRLPGTANSPLHF.

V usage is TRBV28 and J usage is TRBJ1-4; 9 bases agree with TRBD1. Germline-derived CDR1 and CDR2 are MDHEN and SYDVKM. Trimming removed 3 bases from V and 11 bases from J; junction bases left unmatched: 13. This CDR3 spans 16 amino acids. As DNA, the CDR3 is TGTGCCAGCAGTTTTAACGATGGGACAGGGCAGTTTAAACTGTTTTTT. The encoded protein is CASSFNDGTGQFKLFF.

This CDR3 is CASSALRGGELQPQHF. The CDR3, as DNA: TGTGCCAGCAGCGCACTTAGAGGCGGGGAATTACAGCCCCAGCATTTT. The chain uses TRBV21-1 and TRBJ1-5. TRBV21-1 is termed a pseudogene. CDR3 length: 16 amino acids.

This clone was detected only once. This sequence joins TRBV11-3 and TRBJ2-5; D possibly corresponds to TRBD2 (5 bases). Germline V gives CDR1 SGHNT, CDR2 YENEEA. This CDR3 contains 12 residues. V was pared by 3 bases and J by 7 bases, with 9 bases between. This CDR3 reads CASSFGGGTQYF. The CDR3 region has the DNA TGTGCCAGCAGCTTTGGAGGTGGGACCCAGTACTTC.

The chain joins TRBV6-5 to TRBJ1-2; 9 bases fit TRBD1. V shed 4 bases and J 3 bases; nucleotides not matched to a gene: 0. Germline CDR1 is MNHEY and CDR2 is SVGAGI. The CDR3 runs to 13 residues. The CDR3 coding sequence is TGTGCCAGCAGTTGGGACAGGGACTATGGCTACACCTTC. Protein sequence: CASSWDRDYGYTF.

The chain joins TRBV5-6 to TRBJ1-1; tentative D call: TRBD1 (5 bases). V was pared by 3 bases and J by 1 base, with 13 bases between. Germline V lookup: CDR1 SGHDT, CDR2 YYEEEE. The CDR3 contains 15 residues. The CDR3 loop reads CASSSPGLTNTEAFF. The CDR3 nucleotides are TGTGCCAGCAGCTCGCCGGGACTGACGAACACTGAAGCTTTCTTT.

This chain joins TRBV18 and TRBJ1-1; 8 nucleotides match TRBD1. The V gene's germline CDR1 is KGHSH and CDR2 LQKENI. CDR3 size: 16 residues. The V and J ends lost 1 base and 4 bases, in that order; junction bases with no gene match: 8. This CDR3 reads CASSPLDRGSGTEAFF. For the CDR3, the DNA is TGTGCCAGCTCACCACTAGACAGGGGATCGGGCACTGAAGCTTTCTTT.

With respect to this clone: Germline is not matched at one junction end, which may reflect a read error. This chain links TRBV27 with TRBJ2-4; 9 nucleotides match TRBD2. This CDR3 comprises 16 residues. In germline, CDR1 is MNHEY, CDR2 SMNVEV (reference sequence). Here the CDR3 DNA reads TGTGCCAGCAGTAGGGGGACTAGCAGTACCAAAAACAGTCAGTACTTC. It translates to CASSRGTSSTKNSQYF.

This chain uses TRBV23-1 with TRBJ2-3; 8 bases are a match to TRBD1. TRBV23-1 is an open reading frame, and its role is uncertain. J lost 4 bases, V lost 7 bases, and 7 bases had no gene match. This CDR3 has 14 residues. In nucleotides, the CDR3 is TGCGCCAGCAACCGGGACAGGCGCCCAGATACGCAGTATTTT. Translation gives CASNRDRRPDTQYF.

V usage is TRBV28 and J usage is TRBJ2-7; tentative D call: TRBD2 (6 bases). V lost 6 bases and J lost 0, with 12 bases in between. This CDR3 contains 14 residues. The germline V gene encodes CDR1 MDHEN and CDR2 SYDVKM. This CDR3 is CASRRDLVSYEQYF. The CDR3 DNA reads TGTGCCAGCAGACGGGACTTAGTCTCCTACGAGCAGTACTTC. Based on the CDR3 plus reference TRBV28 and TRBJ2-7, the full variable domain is DVKVTQSSRYLVKRTGEKVFLECVQDMDHENMFWYRQDPGLGLRLIYFSYDVKMKEKGDIPEGYSVSREKKERFSLILESASTNQTSMYLCASRRDLVSYEQYFGPGTRLTVT.

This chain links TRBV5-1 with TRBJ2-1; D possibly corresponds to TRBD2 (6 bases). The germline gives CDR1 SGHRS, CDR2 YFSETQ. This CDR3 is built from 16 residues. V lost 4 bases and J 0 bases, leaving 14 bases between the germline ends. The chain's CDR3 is CASSPGGTSSYNEQFF. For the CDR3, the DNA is TGCGCCAGCAGCCCTGGCGGGACCAGCTCCTACAATGAGCAGTTCTTC.